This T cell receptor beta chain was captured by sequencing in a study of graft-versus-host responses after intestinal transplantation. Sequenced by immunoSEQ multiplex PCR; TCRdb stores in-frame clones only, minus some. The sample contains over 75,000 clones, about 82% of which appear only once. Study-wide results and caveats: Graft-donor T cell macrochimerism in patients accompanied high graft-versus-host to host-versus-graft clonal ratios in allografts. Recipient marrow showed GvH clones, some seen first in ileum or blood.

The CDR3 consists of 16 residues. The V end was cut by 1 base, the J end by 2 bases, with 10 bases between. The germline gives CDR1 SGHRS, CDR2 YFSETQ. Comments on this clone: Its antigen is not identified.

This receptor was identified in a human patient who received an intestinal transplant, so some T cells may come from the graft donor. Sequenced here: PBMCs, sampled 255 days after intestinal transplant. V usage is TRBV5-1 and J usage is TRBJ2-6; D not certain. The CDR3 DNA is TGCGCCAGCAGCTTGTTGCGGCGGCCTGGGGCCAACGTCCTGACTTTC. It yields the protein CASSLLRRPGANVLTF. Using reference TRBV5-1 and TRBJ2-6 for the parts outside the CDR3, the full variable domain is KAGVTQTPRYLIKTRGQQVTLSCSPISGHRSVSWYQQTPGQGLQFLFEYFSETQRNKGNFPGRFSGRQFSNSRSEMNVSTLELGDSALYLCASSLLRRPGANVLTFGAGSRLTVL.